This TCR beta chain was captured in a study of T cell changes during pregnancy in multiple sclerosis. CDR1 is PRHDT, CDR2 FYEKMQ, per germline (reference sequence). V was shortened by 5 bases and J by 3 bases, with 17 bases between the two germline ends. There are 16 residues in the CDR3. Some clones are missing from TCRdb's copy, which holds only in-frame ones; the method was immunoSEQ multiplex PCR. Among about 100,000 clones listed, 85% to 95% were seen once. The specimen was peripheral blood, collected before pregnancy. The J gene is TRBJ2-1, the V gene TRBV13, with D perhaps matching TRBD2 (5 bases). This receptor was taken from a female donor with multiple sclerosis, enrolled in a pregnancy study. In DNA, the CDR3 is TGTGCCAGCAGCGAAGCCTCCGGGGAGTTCTACAATGAGCAGTTCTTC. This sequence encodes CASSEASGEFYNEQFF.